This TCR beta chain was sequenced in a study of T-cell memory formation after mild COVID-19. Findings and limits, study-wide: In pre-infection memory, a portion of responding clones appeared, which suggested that cross-reactive memory joined. Clones that shrank (day 15 to 85) were balanced CD4/CD8, whereas later expanders leaned CD4+. Contracting CD4+ clones lay largely in CM and EM, with CD8+ ones residing in EMRA.

V dropped 6 bases and J dropped 4; count of bases not matched to a gene: 7. The CDR3 consists of 13 residues. Germline loops: CDR1 SQVTM, CDR2 ANQGSEA. A 5'RACE reaction primed in the constant segment made cDNA libraries of TCR alpha and TCR beta, and these carried sample barcodes and UMIs. TCRdb reprocessed the 5' RACE reads via MiXCR and lists one record per CDR3 protein. The sample has 470,000 or so distinct CDR3 sequences; about 23% are singletons. Concerning this clonotype itself: Its antigen is currently unknown.

The chain employs TRBV29-1 and TRBJ2-7, with 9 bases aligning to TRBD1. This TCR was sampled from an adult woman who had mild COVID-19 (a few samples of this study predate the infection). Cell type and time point are not known. Source material: PBMCs or a T cell subset sorted from them (not recorded which). DNA for the CDR3: TGCAGCGTGCTTACAGGGGGCCTTTACGAGCAGTACTTC. As protein: CSVLTGGLYEQYF.